These 21 T cell receptor beta chains were sequenced from one sample in a study of cytomegalovirus exposure and HLA in healthy donors. PCR involved 60 Vbeta and 13 Jbeta primers. Using immunoSEQ multiplex PCR, the repertoire was profiled, and TCRdb retains in-frame clones only, with some absent. The repertoire holds approximately 150,000 clones, with 55% to 75% as singletons. The sample comprised PBMCs. The receptor source for this set is a human donor in good health.

V is TRBV5-4 and J is TRBJ1-2; TRBD1 agrees at 8 bases. Germline-derived CDR1 and CDR2 are SGHNT and YYREEE (reference sequence). This CDR3 is built from 14 residues. V shed 0 bases and J 4 bases; nucleotides not matched to a gene: 2. CDR3 sequence reads: CASSLGGTGYGYTF. DNA for the CDR3: TGTGCCAGCAGCTTGGGTGGGACAGGCTATGGCTACACCTTC.

The gene calls are TRBV7-8 and TRBJ1-6, with TRBD1 as a possible D gene (5 bases). The CDR3 contains 15 residues. V shed 5 bases and J shed 4 bases, with 12 bases lying between them. The germline CDR1 and CDR2 sequences are SGHVS and FQNEAQ. The CDR3 spells CASSAGTRYNSPLHF. CDR3 sequence (DNA): TGTGCCAGCAGCGCAGGGACTCGTTATAATTCACCCCTCCACTTT.

This clone appeared once. The chain couples TRBV7-2 to TRBJ2-7; D call uncertain. Germline-derived CDR1 and CDR2 are SGHTA and FQGNSA. V was cut by 1 base and J by 0 bases, with 7 bases left in between. This CDR3 has 14 amino acids. CDR3 sequence: CASSLVSYSYEQYF. Here the CDR3 DNA reads TGTGCCAGCAGCTTAGTCTCTTACTCCTACGAGCAGTACTTC.

The gene calls are TRBV7-6 and TRBJ2-5; D might be TRBD2 (7 bases). The V gene lost 3 bases and the J gene lost 5 bases, with 13 bases spanning the gap. The length of the CDR3 is 14 residues. Per germline, CDR1 SGHVS and CDR2 FNYEAQ. This CDR3 reads CASSLGGAGETQYF. CDR3 in DNA: TGTGCCAGCAGCTTGGGGGGGGCCGGGGAGACCCAGTACTTC.

V usage is TRBV7-6 and J usage is TRBJ2-7; the match to TRBD1 covers 7 bases. Germline assignment: CDR1 SGHVS and CDR2 FNYEAQ. The CDR3 runs 14 residues. Trimming at V came to 5 bases and at J to 3 bases, leaving 7 bases not matched to a gene. The CDR3 DNA is TGTGCCAGCAGCCCCCGACAGGGCGGCTACGAGCAGTACTTC. It specifies CASSPRQGGYEQYF.

This chain links TRBV13 with TRBJ1-1; TRBD1 is a possible D gene (6 bases). From germline, CDR1 is PRHDT and CDR2 FYEKMQ (reference sequence). V gave up 5 bases and J gave up 5 bases, with 21 bases separating them. This CDR3 is built from 16 residues. The CDR3 bases are TGTGCCAGCAGCCACCGGGACAAGGGGGTCAAGACTGAAGCTTTCTTT. Residues: CASSHRDKGVKTEAFF.

This clone was seen more than once but under ten times. The chain uses TRBV5-4 and TRBJ2-1; weak D call: TRBD2 (7 bases). The CDR3 is 14 amino acids. Germline assignment: CDR1 SGHNT and CDR2 YYREEE (reference sequence). V was clipped by 10 bases and J by 4 bases, with 18 bases between them. In DNA, the CDR3 is TGTGCCTGCAAGGGGAGGGGGTTATACAATGAGCAGTTCTTC. Translated, it gives CACKGRGLYNEQFF. The whole variable domain, filled in from reference TRBV5-4 and TRBJ2-1, reads ETGVTQSPTHLIKTRGQQVTLRCSSQSGHNTVSWYQQALGQGPQFIFQYYREEENGRGNFPPRFSGLQFPNYSSELNVNALELDDSALYLCACKGRGLYNEQFFGPGTRLTVL.

V and J are TRBV5-4 and TRBJ1-1, with 9 bases that match TRBD1. Germline values: CDR1 SGHNT, CDR2 YYREEE (reference sequence). This CDR3 spans 14 amino acids. V shed 4 bases and J 5 bases; nucleotides not matched to a gene: 6. The CDR3 reads CASSRGQGGTEAFF. The CDR3 nucleotides are TGTGCCAGCAGCCGGGGACAGGGTGGGACTGAAGCTTTCTTT.

The gene calls are TRBV6-4 and TRBJ1-6, with 10 bases lining up with TRBD1. The CDR3 length is 14 residues. The junction had 4 bases not matched to a gene; V was cut back by 6 bases and J by 8 bases. Germline values: CDR1 MRHNA, CDR2 SNTAGT. The CDR3 here is CASSVDRGHSPLHF. Here the CDR3 DNA reads TGTGCCAGCAGCGTTGACAGGGGGCATTCACCCCTCCACTTT.

The V gene is TRBV6-1, the J gene TRBJ1-4; the match to TRBD1 covers 9 bases. V lost 3 bases to trimming and J lost 4 bases; unmatched junction nucleotides: 6. Germline loops: CDR1 MNHNS, CDR2 SASEGT. The CDR3 length is 16 residues. The CDR3 nucleotides are TGTGCCAGCAGTGATGGGACAGGGCCCTATAATGAAAAACTGTTTTTT. Protein: CASSDGTGPYNEKLFF.

V gene TRBV6-1 combines with J gene TRBJ2-2, with 7 nucleotides matching TRBD2. The germline CDR1 and CDR2 sequences are MNHNS and SASEGT. After removal of 6 bases from V and 4 bases from J, the junction contained 8 bases not matched to a gene. The CDR3 sequence is 15 residues long. CDR3 sequence: CASRDTGGTTGELFF. The CDR3 DNA is TGTGCCAGCAGGGACACCGGGGGGACCACCGGGGAGCTGTTTTTT.

The rearrangement links TRBV5-1 to TRBJ1-1; D uncertain. The germline V and J ends were trimmed by 0 bases and 1 base, with 7 bases remaining between them. This CDR3 is 14 amino acids long. Germline V CDR1 and CDR2: SGHRS, YFSETQ. The CDR3 nucleotides are TGCGCCAGCAGCTTGGCCACTCAGAACACTGAAGCTTTCTTT. It codes for CASSLATQNTEAFF.

The chain is built from TRBV5-1 and TRBJ1-2; no clear D gene. This CDR3 comprises 15 residues. Trimming shortened V by 7 bases and J by 3 bases, and 19 bases separated the two germline ends. Germline V CDR1 and CDR2: SGHRS, YFSETQ. CDR3 bases: TGCGCCAGCGCTCGGGGTCCGGGTGTGGACTATGGCTACACCTTC. It encodes CASARGPGVDYGYTF.

The rearrangement links TRBV29-1 to TRBJ1-3; no definite D call. Between the trimmed V and J ends, which lost 0 bases and 2 bases, there was a span of 17 bases. This CDR3 has 17 amino acids. From germline, CDR1 is SQVTM and CDR2 ANQGSEA. This chain's CDR3 is CSVEDPSPHRTGNTIYF. In nucleotides, the CDR3 is TGCAGCGTTGAAGATCCTTCCCCCCACAGAACTGGAAACACCATATATTTT.

The chain joins TRBV5-6 to TRBJ1-2, with 7 bases identical to TRBD1. V gave up 4 bases and J gave up 0 bases; unmatched junction bases: 6. CDR1 and CDR2 (germline): SGHDT, YYEEEE. The CDR3 is 15 amino acids. CDR3 in DNA: TGTGCCAGCAGCGGAACCGGGACAGCTAACTATGGCTACACCTTC. Residues: CASSGTGTANYGYTF.

This chain links TRBV9 with TRBJ2-2, with a tentative D call TRBD2 (5 bases). The CDR3 is made up of 13 amino acids. Between the trimmed V and J ends, which lost 0 bases and 5 bases, there was a span of 5 bases. Germline loops: CDR1 SGDLS, CDR2 YYNGEE. Written as DNA, the CDR3 is TGTGCCAGCAGCGTAGCGGGAACCGGGGAGCTGTTTTTT. This gives the protein CASSVAGTGELFF.

This chain joins TRBV5-1 and TRBJ2-4, with 8 bases lining up with TRBD1. CDR3 size: 16 residues. CDR1 is SGHRS and CDR2 is YFSETQ in the germline V gene. V trimming: 3 bases; J trimming: 0 bases; junction bases outside the gene matches: 5. The CDR3 region has the DNA TGCGCCAGCAGCTCCCGACAGGGGTTAGCCAAAAACATTCAGTACTTC. This translates into CASSSRQGLAKNIQYF.

This sequence joins TRBV27 and TRBJ1-1; a possible D gene is TRBD1 (5 bases). CDR3 length: 12 amino acids. CDR1 MNHEY and CDR2 SMNVEV come from the germline V gene (reference sequence). V was pared by 7 bases and J by 5 bases, with 11 bases between. CDR3 residues: CASKTSGTEAFF. The DNA for the CDR3 is TGTGCCAGCAAAACATCAGGGACTGAAGCTTTCTTT.

This chain connects TRBV9 to TRBJ2-3; D remains ambiguous. CDR1 SGDLS and CDR2 YYNGEE come from the germline V gene. The CDR3 length is 14 residues. V dropped 0 bases and J dropped 4 bases, with 9 bases sitting between them. The CDR3, as DNA: TGTGCCAGCAGCGTAGTAGCCTTCGCAGATACGCAGTATTTT. This sequence encodes CASSVVAFADTQYF.

In its sample, this clone was seen a few times. The chain employs TRBV2 and TRBJ2-3; the D gene is possibly TRBD2 (5 bases). The V and J ends lost 2 bases and 7 bases respectively, with 10 bases between them. The CDR3 runs 13 residues. Germline V lookup: CDR1 SNHLY, CDR2 FYNNEI. Here the CDR3 reads CASSEWETNTQYF. The DNA of the CDR3 is TGTGCCAGCAGTGAATGGGAGACAAATACGCAGTATTTT.

V gene TRBV14 combines with J gene TRBJ1-1, with D tentatively TRBD1 (6 bases). Trimming removed 1 base at V and 7 bases at J, with 16 bases between. Per the germline V gene, CDR1 is SGHDN and CDR2 is FVKESK. The CDR3 has 15 residues. The chain's CDR3 is CASSQVRTAINEAFF. The DNA for the CDR3 is TGTGCCAGCAGCCAAGTTCGGACAGCCATTAATGAAGCTTTCTTT.